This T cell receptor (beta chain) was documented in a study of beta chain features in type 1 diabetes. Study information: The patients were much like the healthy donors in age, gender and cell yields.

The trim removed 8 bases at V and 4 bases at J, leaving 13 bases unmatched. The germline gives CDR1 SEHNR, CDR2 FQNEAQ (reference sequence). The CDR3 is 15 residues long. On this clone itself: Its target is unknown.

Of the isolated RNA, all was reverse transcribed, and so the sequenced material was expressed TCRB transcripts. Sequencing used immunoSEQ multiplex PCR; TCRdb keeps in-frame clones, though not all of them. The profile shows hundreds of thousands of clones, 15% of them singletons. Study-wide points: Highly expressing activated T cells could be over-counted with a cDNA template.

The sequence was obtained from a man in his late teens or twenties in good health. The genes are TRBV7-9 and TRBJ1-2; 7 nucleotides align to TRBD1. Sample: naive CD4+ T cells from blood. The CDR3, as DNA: TGTGCCAGCGCACCTCAGGGGGGCAGAACCTATGGCTACACCTTC. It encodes CASAPQGGRTYGYTF. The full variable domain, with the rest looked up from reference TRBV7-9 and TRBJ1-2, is DTGVSQNPRHKITKRGQNVTFRCDPISEHNRLYWYRQTLGQGPEFLTYFQNEAQLEKSRLLSDRFSAERPKGSFSTLEIQRTEQGDSAMYLCASAPQGGRTYGYTFGSGTRLTVV.